The 25 T cell receptor beta chains in this list originate from one sample, sequenced in a study of Ad26.COV2.S vaccination and SARS-CoV-2 variants. The treatment is: 15 to 20 received Ad26.COV2.S at low or high dose, single or two shots; roughly 5 received placebo; per-sample allocation not given. The samples were gathered on day 63 after the first injection of vaccine or placebo. Sequencing used immunoSEQ multiplex PCR; TCRdb keeps in-frame clones, though not all of them. The sample lists approximately 300,000 clones; over 80% were seen once. The sequencing here drew on peripheral blood, taken in a trial of Ad26.COV2.S vaccine versus placebo. The receptors here all came from a person aged 18-65 years who received the Ad26.COV2.S COVID-19 vaccine or a placebo.

V usage is TRBV9 and J usage is TRBJ2-3; D is ambiguous. The germline V gene has CDR1 SGDLS and CDR2 YYNGEE. V shed 0 bases and J shed 0 bases, with 2 bases lying between them. This CDR3 region has 13 residues. The CDR3 nucleotides read TGTGCCAGCAGCGTAGCCAGCACAGATACGCAGTATTTT. It yields the protein CASSVASTDTQYF.

The CDR3 coding sequence is TGTGCCAGCAGCTGGCCCGGGGTTCGCACTGAAGCTTTCTTT. It is translated as CASSWPGVRTEAFF. This chain joins TRBV5-4 and TRBJ1-1, with unresolved D. V was cut by 3 bases and J by 4 bases, with 13 bases left in between. Germline V gives CDR1 SGHNT, CDR2 YYREEE (reference sequence). The CDR3 runs to 14 residues.

This chain joins TRBV5-8 and TRBJ1-2; the D is unclear. Trimming shortened V by 8 bases and J by 6 bases, and 5 bases separated the two germline ends. The V gene's germline CDR1 is SGHTS and CDR2 YDEGEE. The CDR3 is made up of 9 amino acids. The CDR3 DNA follows: TGTGCCAGAACCGATGGCTACACCTTC. Translated: CARTDGYTF.

The chain carries TRBV27 and TRBJ1-1; D gene uncertain. In germline, CDR1 is MNHEY, CDR2 SMNVEV (reference sequence). V was clipped by 2 bases and J by 0 bases, with 13 bases between them. The CDR3 length is 16 residues. The CDR3 nucleotides read TGTGCCAGCAGTTTAGTAAGGGTTCCTTTGAACACTGAAGCTTTCTTT. It codes for CASSLVRVPLNTEAFF.

This clone was seen only once. This chain uses TRBV14 with TRBJ1-2; D unresolved. Germline lookup yields CDR1 SGHDN and CDR2 FVKESK. The CDR3 is 16 residues long. Trimming took 0 bases from V and 6 from J, leaving 17 bases between them. CDR3 coding DNA: TGTGCCAGCAGCCAAGAAGAACTCCTGGAGTTTAATGGCTACACCTTC. This encodes CASSQEELLEFNGYTF.

This chain uses TRBV11-3 with TRBJ2-7; the D gene is possibly TRBD2 (6 bases). The CDR3 has 13 amino acids. V gave up 4 bases and J gave up 2 bases, with 9 bases separating them. The germline V gene encodes CDR1 SGHNT and CDR2 YENEEA. The CDR3 DNA reads as TGTGCCAGCAGCTCCGGGGGTACCTACGAGCAGTACTTC. Encoded protein: CASSSGGTYEQYF.

The CDR3 loop reads CAISEWESDTEAFF. CDR3 coding DNA: TGTGCCATCAGTGAATGGGAATCCGACACTGAAGCTTTCTTT. This rearrangement joins TRBV10-3 to TRBJ1-1; D unresolved. The CDR3 totals 14 residues. V lost 3 bases to trimming and J lost 3 bases, with 11 bases between them. CDR1 and CDR2 (germline): ENHRY, SYGVKD.

This clone was found a few times. V usage is TRBV12-2 and J usage is TRBJ1-4; TRBD1, as called in the table, went unchecked against the DNA. TRBV12-2 is flagged as a pseudogene. The CDR3 sequence is 15 residues long. This chain's CDR3 is CASRFYLGTNEKLFF. CDR3 bases: TGTGCAAGTCGCTTCTACTTGGGCACTAATGAAAAACTGTTTTTT.

This clone was picked up one time. The chain couples TRBV7-3 to TRBJ1-1, with 11 bases fitting TRBD1. This CDR3 contains 14 residues. CDR1 and CDR2 (germline): SGHTA, FQGTGA. V lost 0 bases and J lost 11; bases outside the gene matches: 5. The CDR3 coding sequence is TGTGCCAGCAGCTTAACGTTGGGACAGGGGGTCGCTTTCTTT. Amino acids: CASSLTLGQGVAFF.

The rearrangement links TRBV15 to TRBJ2-4; no definite D call. CDR1 LNHNV and CDR2 YYDKDF come from the germline V gene (reference sequence). The CDR3 totals 15 residues. V dropped 0 bases and J dropped 3 bases, with 9 bases sitting between them. The DNA for the CDR3 is TGTGCCACCAGCAGAGATAGGTGGGACAAAAACATTCAGTACTTC. It is translated as CATSRDRWDKNIQYF.

The CDR3 DNA is TGTGCCAGCAGCCTCGGACAGCGCACAGATACGCAGTATTTT. Amino acids: CASSLGQRTDTQYF. This rearrangement joins TRBV4-2 to TRBJ2-3; D may be TRBD1 (6 bases). This CDR3 comprises 14 residues. Germline CDR1 and CDR2: LGHNA and YNFKEQ. Trimming stripped 4 bases from V and 1 base from J, with 9 bases between.

This clone showed up many times. In DNA, the CDR3 is TGTGCCAGCAGCCGGAGGGGAGGGGGAAGCTCCTACGAGCAGTACTTC. Its protein product is CASSRRGGGSSYEQYF. This chain uses TRBV4-2 with TRBJ2-7, with a tentative D call TRBD2 (7 bases). Germline lookup yields CDR1 LGHNA and CDR2 YNFKEQ. V lost 4 bases and J lost 0, with 16 bases in between. This CDR3 is built from 16 residues.

The chain has TRBV19 and TRBJ1-2; D call uncertain. The ends were cut back, 5 bases at V and 3 bases at J, with 22 bases in the middle. The CDR3 is 17 residues long. CDR1 LNHDA and CDR2 SQIVND come from the germline V gene (reference sequence). CDR3 DNA sequence: TGTGCCAGTAGTCGACGGACCTCCTCGGGCACTGACTATGGCTACACCTTC. This sequence encodes CASSRRTSSGTDYGYTF.

This clone was counted between two and nine times. The chain joins TRBV5-1 to TRBJ2-5; 8 bases agree with TRBD1. Germline assignment: CDR1 SGHRS and CDR2 YFSETQ. The CDR3 sequence is 15 residues long. J was trimmed by 5 bases and V by 0 bases; bases with no gene match: 6. The CDR3 region is CASSLGTGIGETQYF. CDR3 sequence (DNA): TGCGCCAGCAGCTTGGGGACAGGGATTGGGGAGACCCAGTACTTC.

The count of this clone is one. The chain has TRBV6-1 and TRBJ1-6; the D is unclear. Trimming cost V 2 bases and J 2 bases, with 19 bases left between them. The germline CDR1 and CDR2 sequences are MNHNS and SASEGT. The CDR3 is made up of 19 amino acids. The CDR3 loop reads CASSESFWGGSAYNSPLHF. CDR3 sequence (DNA): TGTGCCAGCAGTGAATCCTTCTGGGGAGGGTCGGCCTATAATTCACCCCTCCACTTT.

The chain has TRBV27 and TRBJ2-2, with 10 bases fitting TRBD1. Germline V gene sequence: CDR1 MNHEY, CDR2 SMNVEV (reference sequence). J was trimmed by 7 bases and V by 5 bases; bases with no gene match: 4. The length of the CDR3 is 14 residues. The CDR3 region is CASSRTGGSGELFF. In DNA, the CDR3 is TGTGCCAGCAGTCGGACAGGGGGTAGCGGGGAGCTGTTTTTT.

The rearrangement links TRBV5-4 to TRBJ2-1; D gene unclear. V was trimmed by 4 bases and J by 7 bases, leaving 12 bases between them. The CDR3 runs to 13 residues. Germline V gene data show CDR1 as SGHNT and CDR2 as YYREEE (reference sequence). The CDR3 protein is CASSRGEANEQFF. The CDR3 DNA is TGTGCCAGCAGCCGTGGTGAGGCTAATGAGCAGTTCTTC.

The chain couples TRBV6-2 or TRBV6-3 to TRBJ2-3, with TRBD2 identical over 11 bases. The CDR3 has 15 amino acids. Germline lookup yields CDR1 MNHEY and CDR2 SVGEGT. V was clipped by 3 bases and J by 3 bases; unmatched bases: 2. CDR3 in amino acids: CASSYSGGGTDTQYF. Written as DNA, the CDR3 is TGTGCCAGCAGTTATAGCGGGGGGGGGACAGATACGCAGTATTTT.

The rearrangement uses TRBV7-3 and TRBJ2-2; D is ambiguous. Trimming cost V 1 base and J 6 bases, with 9 bases left between them. The CDR3 length is 14 residues. CDR1 and CDR2 from the germline V gene are SGHTA and FQGTGA. The CDR3 DNA sequence: TGTGCCAGCAGCTTAAGTTACGAGTCCGGGGAGCTGTTTTTT. Translating gives CASSLSYESGELFF.

Remarks on this clone: The identical CDR3 is also encoded by other nucleotide sequences in the sample. The CDR3 protein is CASSPRRGGTDTQYF. DNA for the CDR3: TGTGCCAGCAGCCCGCGGCGGGGGGGCACAGATACGCAGTATTTT. This sequence joins TRBV6-5 and TRBJ2-3, with 8 bases aligning to TRBD2. The CDR3 extends over 15 amino acids. Looked up from germline, CDR1 is MNHEY and CDR2 is SVGAGI. V was clipped by 6 bases and J by 1 base; unmatched bases: 6.

This clone was found many times. J is TRBJ1-4 and V is TRBV4-1; a weak D match, TRBD1 (5 bases). V gave up 1 base and J gave up 7 bases, with 16 bases separating them. The CDR3 sequence is 16 residues long. Germline-derived CDR1 and CDR2 are MGHRA and YSYEKL. CDR3 nucleotide sequence: TGCGCCAGCAGCCAAGCCTCCCCAGGGTCCCGTGAAAAACTGTTTTTT. This translates into CASSQASPGSREKLFF.

V and J are TRBV7-6 and TRBJ2-7; 7 bases are a match to TRBD1. The germline V gene has CDR1 SGHVS and CDR2 FNYEAQ. With 1 base clipped from V and 2 bases from J, the junction kept 2 bases outside the gene matches. The length of the CDR3 is 14 residues. CDR3 protein: CASSLDTGAYEQYF. In DNA form, the CDR3 reads TGTGCCAGCAGCTTAGATACAGGGGCCTACGAGCAGTACTTC.

This clone was counted many times. The rearrangement uses TRBV9 and TRBJ2-2, with D perhaps matching TRBD1 (6 bases). The germline V gene encodes CDR1 SGDLS and CDR2 YYNGEE. The CDR3 is made up of 15 amino acids. V was pared by 6 bases and J by 1 base, with 13 bases between. CDR3 bases: TGTGCCAGCACCGAGGGGGTAAAGAACACCGGGGAGCTGTTTTTT. Translated, it gives CASTEGVKNTGELFF.

The V gene is TRBV7-8, the J gene TRBJ1-5; possibly TRBD1 for D (6 bases). The CDR3 runs to 16 residues. V was shortened by 5 bases and J by 3 bases, with 17 bases between the two germline ends. Germline V gives CDR1 SGHVS, CDR2 FQNEAQ. The CDR3 nucleotides read TGTGCCAGCAGCCCAGGGGAAGGACAGTTCAATCAGCCCCAGCATTTT. As protein: CASSPGEGQFNQPQHF.

This clone was counted between two and nine times. The V gene is TRBV9, the J gene TRBJ1-6; D ambiguous. CDR1 is SGDLS, CDR2 YYNGEE, per germline. CDR3 length equals 15 residues. V was trimmed by 4 bases and J by 4 bases, leaving 12 bases between them. The CDR3, as DNA: TGTGCCAGCAGCCCCCGCGGGGATTATAATTCACCCCTCCACTTT. It encodes CASSPRGDYNSPLHF.